What follows are 7 T cell receptor beta chains derived from one specimen sequenced in a study of metastatic and nonmetastatic thyroid tumors. With MiXCR, TCRdb called clones anew from the PCR reads. Of 16,000 or so clones detected, about 24% appear once; the ten largest clones hold about 13%. Until they underwent thyroid surgery, no patient had received any treatment. Sample: tumor tissue. These TCRs come from a male donor with papillary thyroid cancer or a benign thyroid nodule (not recorded which). Some clones in this sample may be carry-over from other donors' samples.

This clone was seen a few times. The genes are TRBV6-1 and TRBJ2-7; D gene unclear. V was shortened by 6 bases and J by 7 bases, with 16 bases between the two germline ends. Germline values: CDR1 MNHNS, CDR2 SASEGT. There are 13 residues in the CDR3. For the CDR3, the DNA is TGTGCCAGCAGCCCGCCTGGCTTTGGGGAGCAGTACTTC. It encodes CASSPPGFGEQYF.

The chain employs TRBV20-1 and TRBJ2-1; TRBD1 matches at 8 bases. V dropped 3 bases and J dropped 7; count of bases not matched to a gene: 11. In germline, CDR1 is DFQATT, CDR2 SNEGSKA (reference sequence). There are 15 residues in the CDR3. The CDR3 here is CSARVWGQDRNEQFF. The DNA of the CDR3 is TGCAGTGCTAGGGTCTGGGGACAGGACAGAAATGAGCAGTTCTTC.

In its sample, this clone ranks as medium-sized. The chain uses TRBV6-1 and TRBJ2-7; 7 nucleotides match TRBD1. The CDR3 sequence is 15 residues long. Per the germline V gene, CDR1 is MNHNS and CDR2 is SASEGT. After removal of 5 bases from V and 1 base from J, the junction contained 8 bases not matched to a gene. The CDR3 DNA reads TGTGCCAGCAGTTCCCGACAGGGTGGATCCTACGAGCAGTACTTC. The encoded protein is CASSSRQGGSYEQYF.

This clone was counted many times. The V call is TRBV14, the J call TRBJ2-3; 12 positions agree with TRBD1. CDR3 length: 16 residues. V trimming: 3 bases; J trimming: 3 bases; junction bases outside the gene matches: 4. Germline V gene sequence: CDR1 SGHDN, CDR2 FVKESK. CDR3 protein: CASSQGQGAMTDTQYF. DNA for the CDR3: TGTGCCAGCAGCCAGGGACAGGGGGCTATGACAGATACGCAGTATTTT. The entire variable domain, with the rest obtained from reference TRBV14 and TRBJ2-3, is as follows: EAGVTQFPSHSVIEKGQTVTLRCDPISGHDNLYWYRRVMGKEIKFLLHFVKESKQDESGMPNNRFLAERTGGTYSTLKVQPAELEDSGVYFCASSQGQGAMTDTQYFGPGTRLTVL.

This clone was observed a few times. This may be a read error: a much more frequent sequence differs by one nucleotide. Other DNA sequences in this sample translate to the same CDR3. The rearrangement uses TRBV2 and TRBJ1-4; no clear D gene. CDR1 and CDR2 (germline): SNHLY, FYNNEI. The CDR3 extends over 14 amino acids. The DNA of the CDR3 is TGTGCCAGCACCGACGTGGAGCTCGGTGAAAAGCTGTTTTTT. It yields the protein CASTDVELGEKLFF.

This clone was detected ten times or more. CDR3: CASSQAGTDQPQHF. The CDR3 DNA reads TGCGCCAGCAGCCAAGCGGGGACAGATCAGCCCCAGCATTTT. V is TRBV4-1 and J is TRBJ1-5; 7 bases are a match to TRBD1. Trimming took 1 base from V and 5 from J; bases not matched to a gene: 2. Germline lookup yields CDR1 MGHRA and CDR2 YSYEKL. CDR3 length: 14 amino acids.

This clone ranks as medium-sized (0.01 to 0.1%). The chain recombines TRBV3-1 with TRBJ1-6; a possible D gene is TRBD1 (6 bases). Trimming took off 4 bases at V and 4 bases at J, with 8 bases between the two ends. The CDR3 totals 14 residues. The V gene's germline CDR1 is LGHDT and CDR2 YNNKEL (reference sequence). Here the CDR3 reads CASSRDTYNSPLHF. The DNA of the CDR3 is TGTGCCAGCAGCCGGGACACTTATAATTCACCCCTCCACTTT.